This TCR beta chain was obtained from a study of cytotoxic CD8 clonotypes in ibrutinib-treated CLL. Study-wide context: The study included around twelve relapsed/refractory and about 16 treatment-naive patients; fewer than 18 had IGHV unmutated disease.

The intended depth for sequencing was 1 in 200,000 to 1 in 1 million T cells. This table comes from immunoSEQ multiplex PCR, and its TCRdb copy is limited to in-frame clones, with some not included. Of about 29,000 clones listed, 85% were seen once; the top ten hold under 9.5%. Germline V gene data show CDR1 as SEHNR and CDR2 as FQNEAQ (reference sequence). The CDR3 spans 16 residues. The junction had 4 bases not matched to a gene; V was cut back by 1 base and J by 3 bases. As for this clone: The antigen remains unidentified.

Notes on the study in general: The study found public clonotypes uncommon, contracting or stable on treatment. The study found baseline clonality above age-matched healthy donors, tracking circulating CD8+ T-cell counts.

Sequencing was performed on PBMCs, taken after 24 months of ibrutinib treatment. The receptor was derived from a human donor with chronic lymphocytic leukemia. This chain joins TRBV7-9 and TRBJ1-4, with TRBD1 identical over 8 bases. CDR3 DNA sequence: TGTGCCAGCAGCTTAGGAGACAGGGGCCCTAATGAAAAACTGTTTTTT. Residues: CASSLGDRGPNEKLFF.